This T cell receptor beta chain stems from a study of CD8+ T cells in alopecia areata. This clone was seen more than once but under ten times. The antigen remains unidentified. V was trimmed by 0 bases and J by 1 base, leaving 14 bases between them. The CDR3 has 16 amino acids. The germline CDR1 and CDR2 sequences are SGHDT and YYEEEE. Study conclusions and caveats: Mouse data revealed clearer TCR sharing than patient data did, a gap possibly tied to HLA. Affected lesional scalp, above all in alopecia totalis/universalis, was more clonal than normal scalp.

A FACSAria was used to sort CD4+ and CD8+ T cells. These cells came from PBMCs. Reverse transcribed after extraction, RNA yielded cDNA as the sequencing template. Here immunoSEQ multiplex PCR was the method, and the copy in TCRdb shows in-frame clones only, minus some. Here the sample spans 150,000 or so clones, around 54% being singletons. V and J are TRBV5-6 and TRBJ2-7, with D possibly being TRBD1 or TRBD2 (6 bases each). Sequenced: CD4+ T cells sorted from blood. The clonotype was recovered from a human donor in good health. CDR3 residues: CASSLELRGASYEQYF. CDR3 nucleotide sequence: TGTGCCAGCAGCTTGGAGTTGAGGGGGGCGTCCTACGAGCAGTACTTC.